Reported below is one T cell receptor (beta chain). Its antigen is not known. V was trimmed by 11 bases and J by 3 bases, leaving 14 bases between them. Germline values: CDR1 MDHEN, CDR2 SYDVKM. The length of the CDR3 is 12 residues. Each sample provided at least 6 micrograms of extracted total RNA. Next came a second PCR, run for roughly 6 to 11 cycles, which used a sample-barcoded 5' primer along with a J-beta primer mix. Every single cDNA molecule received a tag from a template-switch adaptor with 12 random nucleotides. Sequencing of every sample gave 2.5 million or more CDR3-containing paired-end reads. TCRdb reprocessed the 5' RACE reads with MiXCR, giving one entry per CDR3 protein. The table has some 550,000 distinct CDR3 sequences, roughly 48% seen once; the top ten hold 20% to 25%. The data are from a study of blood T cells in healthy people across ages. Study-level findings and limits: Per-million-T-cell TCR beta diversity fell roughly linearly with age.

The chain couples TRBV28 to TRBJ2-7; D possibly uses TRBD1 or TRBD2 (5 bases each). This sequence originates from a man at least 80 years old in good health. The sample comprised blood. The DNA of the CDR3 is TGTGCCGCACGGGGCAGCAGCTACGAGCAGTACTTC. Amino acids: CAARGSSYEQYF.